Below are 15 T cell receptor beta chains sequenced from a single sample in a study of shared clonotypes between healthy human individuals. Repertoires were generated with immunoSEQ multiplex PCR, while TCRdb's copy carries only in-frame clones and drops some. The table includes millions of clones, approximately 94% detected once. The sequencing input was naive CD4+ T cells sorted from blood. Subset in this sample: CD45RA+ positively selected. These receptors were collected from a young man in good health.

A single count supports this clone. The chain carries TRBV7-9 and TRBJ1-4; 7 nucleotides match TRBD1. CDR1 and CDR2 (germline): SEHNR, FQNEAQ (reference sequence). Germline trimming cut 4 bases from V and 10 bases from J; bases unmatched to any gene: 6. The CDR3 length is 13 residues. The CDR3 nucleotides read TGTGCCAGCAGCTGGGGGACAGTGGGAAAACTGTTTTTT. It yields the protein CASSWGTVGKLFF.

The chain links TRBV6-5 to TRBJ2-5, with 15 bases that match TRBD2. The CDR3 extends over 16 amino acids. With V trimmed by 2 bases and J by 4 bases, 2 bases remained unmatched. The germline CDR1 and CDR2 sequences are MNHEY and SVGAGI. In DNA, the CDR3 is TGTGCCAGCAGTTACCGGGGACTAGCGGGAGGAGAGACCCAGTACTTC. Residues: CASSYRGLAGGETQYF.

The rearrangement joins TRBV5-1 to TRBJ2-7; no clear D gene. The CDR3 sequence is 16 residues long. Germline-derived CDR1 and CDR2 are SGHRS and YFSETQ. Trimming cost V 1 base and J 0 bases, with 14 bases left between them. DNA for the CDR3: TGCGCCAGCAGCTTGACTGGGGTCGATAGCTCCTACGAGCAGTACTTC. It specifies CASSLTGVDSSYEQYF.

A note on this clone: Distinct nucleotide sequences in the sample also encode this CDR3. The chain uses TRBV5-1 and TRBJ2-3, with 7 bases identical to TRBD2. This CDR3 region has 14 residues. V shed 5 bases and J 2 bases; nucleotides not matched to a gene: 5. Per the germline V gene, CDR1 is SGHRS and CDR2 is YFSETQ. The CDR3 DNA sequence: TGCGCCAGCAGTCTGGCGGGAGACACAGATACGCAGTATTTT. Its translation is CASSLAGDTDTQYF.

The chain combines TRBV25-1 with TRBJ1-6; D is uncertain. The CDR3 length is 14 residues. Germline V CDR1 and CDR2: MGHDK, SYGVNS. Trimming removed 3 bases from V and 9 bases from J, with 12 bases in between. CDR3 sequence (DNA): TGTGCCAGCAGTGATTCCGGGTACGGTTCACCCCTCCACTTT. Translated: CASSDSGYGSPLHF.

The CDR3 DNA follows: TGTGCCAGCAGCCACCCCTCCAAAATCTTGGTCACAGATACGCAGTATTTT. Translating it yields CASSHPSKILVTDTQYF. The chain combines TRBV28 with TRBJ2-3; D is unclear. Trimming stripped 6 bases from V and 2 bases from J, with 21 bases between. There are 17 residues in the CDR3. Germline CDR1 is MDHEN and CDR2 is SYDVKM. Supplemented by reference TRBV28 and TRBJ2-3, the full variable domain reads DVKVTQSSRYLVKRTGEKVFLECVQDMDHENMFWYRQDPGLGLRLIYFSYDVKMKEKGDIPEGYSVSREKKERFSLILESASTNQTSMYLCASSHPSKILVTDTQYFGPGTRLTVL.

V usage is TRBV5-1 and J usage is TRBJ2-3, with a tentative D call TRBD1 (5 bases). The CDR3 is 14 residues long. V was pared by 4 bases and J by 2 bases, with 11 bases between. Germline V lookup: CDR1 SGHRS, CDR2 YFSETQ. The CDR3 region is CASSRSRDTDTQYF. The CDR3, as DNA: TGCGCCAGCAGCCGCAGCAGGGACACAGATACGCAGTATTTT.

The rearrangement joins TRBV5-1 to TRBJ2-1; TRBD2 agrees at 11 bases. The germline V gene has CDR1 SGHRS and CDR2 YFSETQ. The length of the CDR3 is 16 residues. V trimming: 4 bases; J trimming: 5 bases; junction bases outside the gene matches: 8. This chain's CDR3 is CASSIGTSGTDNEQFF. CDR3 nucleotide sequence: TGCGCCAGCAGCATCGGGACTAGCGGAACCGACAATGAGCAGTTCTTC.

The chain joins TRBV5-4 to TRBJ1-6; D is unclear. The ends were cut back, 2 bases at V and 6 bases at J, with 12 bases in the middle. The CDR3 runs 15 residues. In germline, CDR1 is SGHNT, CDR2 YYREEE (reference sequence). The CDR3 protein is CASSFSFNLNSPLHF. CDR3 bases: TGTGCCAGCAGCTTCAGTTTTAACCTTAATTCACCCCTCCACTTT.

This chain's CDR3 is CASSQDPLGPTDTQYF. The DNA of the CDR3 is TGCGCCAGCAGCCAGGACCCCCTGGGGCCCACAGATACGCAGTATTTT. The chain joins TRBV5-1 to TRBJ2-3; TRBD1 might be the D (5 bases). Trimming took off 4 bases at V and 2 bases at J, with 17 bases between the two ends. Germline V gene data show CDR1 as SGHRS and CDR2 as YFSETQ. The CDR3 covers 16 residues.

The chain has TRBV5-1 and TRBJ2-2, with D unresolved. The CDR3 is made up of 16 amino acids. The V end was cut by 4 bases, the J end by 0 bases, with 13 bases between. The germline V gene has CDR1 SGHRS and CDR2 YFSETQ. CDR3 sequence (DNA): TGCGCCAGCAGCCCCGTGGGCCCTGCGAACACCGGGGAGCTGTTTTTT. As protein: CASSPVGPANTGELFF. The full variable domain, rest sourced from reference TRBV5-1 and TRBJ2-2, is KAGVTQTPRYLIKTRGQQVTLSCSPISGHRSVSWYQQTPGQGLQFLFEYFSETQRNKGNFPGRFSGRQFSNSRSEMNVSTLELGDSALYLCASSPVGPANTGELFFGEGSRLTVL.

The CDR3 nucleotides read TGTGCCAGCAGGAACAGGGGTCGAGCAGATACGCAGTATTTT. It is translated as CASRNRGRADTQYF. This chain connects TRBV2 to TRBJ2-3, with 7 bases that match TRBD1. The germline gives CDR1 SNHLY, CDR2 FYNNEI. J lost 4 bases, V lost 6 bases, and 7 bases had no gene match. This CDR3 spans 14 amino acids. Full variable domain (outside the CDR3, taken from reference TRBV2 and TRBJ2-3): EPEVTQTPSHQVTQMGQEVILRCVPISNHLYFYWYRQILGQKVEFLVSFYNNEISEKSEIFDDQFSVERPDGSNFTLKIRSTKLEDSAMYFCASRNRGRADTQYFGPGTRLTVL.

The genes are TRBV28 and TRBJ1-5, with D uncertain. Trimming stripped 7 bases from V and 0 bases from J, with 16 bases between. CDR3 size: 16 residues. The V gene's germline CDR1 is MDHEN and CDR2 SYDVKM. CDR3 DNA: TGTGCCAGCACCCCCATGGGCGGCTATAGCAATCAGCCCCAGCATTTT. This translates into CASTPMGGYSNQPQHF.

This chain uses TRBV6-5 with TRBJ2-7; D call uncertain. CDR3 length: 12 residues. Trimming stripped 6 bases from V and 3 bases from J, with 9 bases between. Per germline, CDR1 MNHEY and CDR2 SVGAGI. For the CDR3, the DNA is TGTGCCAGCAGAGGGTCCAACTACGAGCAGTACTTC. Protein: CASRGSNYEQYF.

The chain carries TRBV30 and TRBJ2-7, with TRBD1 matching over 10 bases. Germline assignment: CDR1 GTSNPN and CDR2 SVGIG (reference sequence). This CDR3 has 14 residues. With V trimmed by 2 bases and J by 3 bases, 4 bases remained unmatched. In DNA form, the CDR3 reads TGTGCCTGGAGTATCGGACAGGGGGACTACGAGCAGTACTTC. Its protein product is CAWSIGQGDYEQYF.